This T cell receptor (beta chain) was identified in a study of monozygotic twins with inflammatory bowel disease. CDR1 and CDR2 from the germline V gene are SEHNR and FQNEAQ (reference sequence). The CDR3 sequence is 16 residues long. TCRdb derives one entry per CDR3 protein from the 5' RACE reads, leaving out DNA. This table lists 300,000 to 400,000 distinct CDR3 sequences. The V and J genes are TRBV7-9 and TRBJ2-5; the TCRdb D gene call, TRBD2, has no DNA to confirm it. Sequenced sample: blood. The receptor comes from a human donor with ulcerative colitis or Crohn's disease, or a healthy co-twin of an affected twin (not recorded which). CDR3 loop: CASSSDTRGLKETQYF.